These 14 T cell receptor beta chains originate from one sample sequenced in a study of shared T cell receptors in the human thymus. Method: immunoSEQ multiplex PCR; TCRdb's copy keeps in-frame clones and lacks some. The table includes 630,000 or so clones, roughly 86% detected once. The same data also contributed to another study, on human thymus T cells.

Sequencing was carried out using thymocytes. Receptors were obtained from a boy under three years old with a congenital heart defect.

The chain recombines TRBV27 with TRBJ2-3; D ambiguous. CDR3 length: 15 amino acids. Trimming pared 5 bases from V and 4 bases from J, leaving 16 bases between. Germline V lookup: CDR1 MNHEY, CDR2 SMNVEV (reference sequence). CDR3 region: CASSVNRDSADTQYF. CDR3 nucleotides: TGTGCCAGCAGTGTGAATAGAGATTCCGCAGATACGCAGTATTTT.

The genes are TRBV7-2 and TRBJ1-2; D call uncertain. Between the trimmed V and J ends, which lost 1 base and 4 bases, there was a span of 13 bases. Germline V gene sequence: CDR1 SGHTA, CDR2 FQGNSA. The CDR3 consists of 15 residues. CDR3 coding DNA: TGTGCCAGCAGCTTAGGAGCAGGTTACCCCTATGGCTACACCTTC. Translation: CASSLGAGYPYGYTF.

The chain joins TRBV4-1 to TRBJ1-5; tentatively, D is TRBD1 (6 bases). In germline, CDR1 is MGHRA, CDR2 YSYEKL. The CDR3 sequence is 16 residues long. V lost 4 bases and J lost 7, with 20 bases in between. In DNA form, the CDR3 reads TGCGCCAGCAGCCCAGGGGCCAGGGAGAGGAGGCAGCCCCAGCATTTT. This encodes CASSPGARERRQPQHF.

The V and J genes are TRBV27 and TRBJ2-3; 10 bases are shared with TRBD2. Looked up from germline, CDR1 is MNHEY and CDR2 is SMNVEV (reference sequence). V lost 4 bases to trimming and J lost 9 bases; unmatched junction nucleotides: 10. The CDR3 runs to 15 residues. The CDR3 bases are TGTGCCAGCAGTTCCCTACTAGCGGGGCCTTCCACGCAGTATTTT. As protein: CASSSLLAGPSTQYF.

The chain links TRBV6-1 to TRBJ2-3, with D unclear. The CDR3 extends over 17 amino acids. Germline values: CDR1 MNHNS, CDR2 SASEGT. The V gene lost 4 bases and the J gene lost 1 base, with 18 bases spanning the gap. The DNA for the CDR3 is TGTGCCAGCAGTGCCGTAAATCTCTTAACTGGCACAGATACGCAGTATTTT. It encodes CASSAVNLLTGTDTQYF.

J is TRBJ1-2 and V is TRBV4-3; a possible D gene is TRBD1 (6 bases). With 4 bases removed from V and 5 bases from J, the gap between germline ends came to 17 bases. CDR1 is LGHNA, CDR2 YSLEER, per germline. CDR3 size: 15 residues. CDR3 in amino acids: CASSPRDTLGYGYTF. Written as DNA, the CDR3 is TGCGCCAGCAGCCCCCGGGACACCCTTGGATATGGCTACACCTTC.

This clone was recorded a few times. CDR3 in amino acids: CASSAKNTEAFF. The CDR3 coding sequence is TGTGCCAGCAGCGCTAAAAATACTGAAGCTTTCTTT. The chain carries TRBV9 and TRBJ1-1, with D uncertain. CDR3 size: 12 residues. Trimming pared 3 bases from V and 5 bases from J, leaving 8 bases between. CDR1 and CDR2 (germline): SGDLS, YYNGEE. The whole variable domain, remainder taken from reference TRBV9 and TRBJ1-1, is DSGVTQTPKHLITATGQRVTLRCSPRSGDLSVYWYQQSLDQGLQFLIQYYNGEERAKGNILERFSAQQFPDLHSELNLSSLELGDSALYFCASSAKNTEAFFGQGTRLTVV.

This clone was detected only a few times. This chain uses TRBV19 with TRBJ1-5; tentative D call: TRBD1 (5 bases). In germline, CDR1 is LNHDA, CDR2 SQIVND (reference sequence). Trimming left V 6 bases short and J 1 base short, with 16 bases between. The length of the CDR3 is 16 residues. The CDR3 DNA reads TGTGCCAGTAGCAGTATTTGGAGACAGAGCAATCAGCCCCAGCATTTT. Its translation is CASSSIWRQSNQPQHF. The variable domain in full, with the rest retrieved from reference TRBV19 and TRBJ1-5, is DGGITQSPKYLFRKEGQNVTLSCEQNLNHDAMYWYRQDPGQGLRLIYYSQIVNDFQKGDIAEGYSVSREKKESFPLTVTSAQKNPTAFYLCASSSIWRQSNQPQHFGDGTRLSIL.

Only a few counts were recorded for this clone. The chain links TRBV27 to TRBJ2-2; 8 nucleotides line up with TRBD2. The CDR3 loop spans 17 amino acids. V shed 5 bases, J shed 1 base, and the junction held 9 bases outside the gene matches. From germline, CDR1 is MNHEY and CDR2 SMNVEV (reference sequence). CDR3 DNA sequence: TGTGCCAGCAGTCCAAGGGTGGGACTAGTGAACACCGGGGAGCTGTTTTTT. Translated, it gives CASSPRVGLVNTGELFF.

This clone appeared a few times. The chain is built from TRBV19 and TRBJ2-7, with TRBD1 matching over 7 bases. CDR3 length equals 14 residues. Germline loops: CDR1 LNHDA, CDR2 SQIVND (reference sequence). V lost 3 bases to trimming and J lost 2 bases; unmatched junction nucleotides: 4. The CDR3 region has the DNA TGTGCCAGTAGTATGCGACAGGGCCCCTACGAGCAGTACTTC. This encodes CASSMRQGPYEQYF.

This clone was detected once. The chain combines TRBV5-1 with TRBJ2-3, with TRBD1 matching over 9 bases. V dropped 0 bases and J dropped 3; count of bases not matched to a gene: 5. The CDR3 runs to 16 residues. Germline CDR1 is SGHRS and CDR2 is YFSETQ. CDR3 sequence reads: CASSLATTGGTDTQYF. In DNA, the CDR3 is TGCGCCAGCAGCTTGGCCACGACAGGGGGGACAGATACGCAGTATTTT.

V and J are TRBV18 and TRBJ1-5, with TRBD1 identical over 10 bases. The germline gives CDR1 KGHSH, CDR2 LQKENI. This CDR3 is 13 amino acids long. V shed 6 bases and J 6 bases; nucleotides not matched to a gene: 2. CDR3 sequence: CASSRTGGQPQHF. The CDR3 bases are TGTGCCAGCTCGCGGACAGGGGGTCAGCCCCAGCATTTT.

This clone showed up just once. The chain carries TRBV19 and TRBJ1-2; possible D gene TRBD1, 6 bases. Trimming removed 6 bases from V and 4 bases from J, with 21 bases in between. This CDR3 has 16 residues. Germline V CDR1 and CDR2: LNHDA, SQIVND (reference sequence). CDR3 coding DNA: TGTGCCAGTAGCCATAGCGTCACAGGGAGAGTCTATGGCTACACCTTC. Its protein is CASSHSVTGRVYGYTF.

V gene TRBV19 combines with J gene TRBJ1-1, with 10 bases that match TRBD1. CDR3 size: 17 residues. Germline V CDR1 and CDR2: LNHDA, SQIVND (reference sequence). V was clipped by 5 bases and J by 1 base; unmatched bases: 10. The CDR3 nucleotides are TGTGCCAGTAGTCCGCTGGGACAGGGGTTTCCGAACACTGAAGCTTTCTTT. Its translation is CASSPLGQGFPNTEAFF.